This is a list of T cell receptor beta chains from one sample in a study of T cell responses to AZD1222 COVID-19 vaccine. Here immunoSEQ multiplex PCR was the method, and the copy in TCRdb shows in-frame clones only, minus some. The profile shows 130,000 to 150,000 clones, 80% to 90% of them singletons. The source was peripheral blood, collected on day 0 of AZD1222 vaccination. Source of these receptors: an adult in good health. The CDR3 runs from the conserved cysteine through the conserved F or W. The order of the fields is clone size, D gene, V gene, J gene, CDR3 DNA, CDR3 protein. The D gene is left open where the match is weak. Clone size is stated in some rows and not others, as once, few, many or a class when expanded.

abundance: NA; d_gene: TRBD1; v_gene: TRBV6-5; j_gene: TRBJ1-1; CDR3nt: TGTGCCAGCATAAGACAGGGGACGAACACTGAAGCTTTCTTT; CDR3aa: CASIRQGTNTEAFF
abundance: NA; d_gene: NA; v_gene: TRBV20-1; j_gene: TRBJ2-1; CDR3nt: TGCAGTGCTAGTTTCAGGGGCGGGCTAGCGAATGAGCAGTTCTTC; CDR3aa: CSASFRGGLANEQFF
abundance: NA; d_gene: TRBD2; v_gene: TRBV5-1; j_gene: TRBJ2-2; CDR3nt: TGCGCCAGCAGCAAGACTAGCGGGAGTGTCGGGGAGCTGTTTTTT; CDR3aa: CASSKTSGSVGELFF
abundance: NA; d_gene: NA; v_gene: TRBV19; j_gene: TRBJ2-5; CDR3nt: TGTGCCAGTAGTATCAAAGGGACCCAGTACTTC; CDR3aa: CASSIKGTQYF
abundance: NA; d_gene: NA; v_gene: TRBV19; j_gene: TRBJ2-1; CDR3nt: TGTGCCAGTAGGGGGGGACAGACCAGCTCCTACAATGAGCAGTTCTTC; CDR3aa: CASRGGQTSSYNEQFF
abundance: NA; d_gene: TRBD1; v_gene: TRBV6-5; j_gene: TRBJ1-1; CDR3nt: TGTGCCAGCAGTCAGGGACAGACAGCTTTCTTT; CDR3aa: CASSQGQTAFF
abundance: NA; d_gene: NA; v_gene: TRBV4-1; j_gene: TRBJ1-2; CDR3nt: TGCGCCAGCAGCCCAACCGGGACGGCGAAGCTTTTCTATGGCTACACCTTC; CDR3aa: CASSPTGTAKLFYGYTF
abundance: NA; d_gene: NA; v_gene: TRBV4-1; j_gene: TRBJ1-1; CDR3nt: TGCGCCAGCAGCCAAGAGGAGTTCTACACTGAAGCTTTCTTT; CDR3aa: CASSQEEFYTEAFF
abundance: NA; d_gene: NA; v_gene: TRBV19; j_gene: TRBJ1-1; CDR3nt: TGTGCCAGTAGGGTTCAGGGTAACACTGAAGCTTTCTTT; CDR3aa: CASRVQGNTEAFF
abundance: NA; d_gene: NA; v_gene: TRBV7-3; j_gene: TRBJ2-1; CDR3nt: TGTGCCAGCAGCTTAGATTTCCTTTCCTACAATGAGCAGTTCTTC; CDR3aa: CASSLDFLSYNEQFF
abundance: once; d_gene: NA; v_gene: TRBV7-3; j_gene: TRBJ2-7; CDR3nt: TGTGCCAGCAGCTTATGGGGGGGCCCCCCGGGCGAGCAGTACTTC; CDR3aa: CASSLWGGPPGEQYF
abundance: NA; d_gene: TRBD1; v_gene: TRBV6-5; j_gene: TRBJ1-1; CDR3nt: TGTGCCAGCAGCCCACAAAGACAGGGGGGAACTGAAGCTTTCTTT; CDR3aa: CASSPQRQGGTEAFF
abundance: NA; d_gene: NA; v_gene: TRBV6-5; j_gene: TRBJ1-1; CDR3nt: TGTGCCAGCAGAGAGGCCTTCCTCGGTGAAGCTTTCTTT; CDR3aa: CASREAFLGEAFF
abundance: NA; d_gene: NA; v_gene: TRBV4-1; j_gene: TRBJ1-1; CDR3nt: TGCGCCAGCAGCTATGCCGCAAACACTGAAGCTTTCTTT; CDR3aa: CASSYAANTEAFF
abundance: NA; d_gene: TRBD1; v_gene: TRBV27; j_gene: TRBJ1-1; CDR3nt: TGTGCCAGCAGGCCAGGGACAGGGGGTACTGAAGCTTTCTTT; CDR3aa: CASRPGTGGTEAFF
abundance: once; d_gene: TRBD1; v_gene: TRBV19; j_gene: TRBJ1-1; CDR3nt: TGTGCCAGCCGGGACAGTTTAGGCACTGAAGCTTTCTTT; CDR3aa: CASRDSLGTEAFF
abundance: once; d_gene: TRBD1; v_gene: TRBV28; j_gene: TRBJ2-2; CDR3nt: TGTGCCAGCAGTCGTACAGGGGGATTTATCCGGACCGGGGAGCTGTTTTTT; CDR3aa: CASSRTGGFIRTGELFF
abundance: NA; d_gene: NA; v_gene: TRBV28; j_gene: TRBJ1-5; CDR3nt: TGTGCCAGCAGCCCGGACATCGGCAATCAGCCCCAGCATTTT; CDR3aa: CASSPDIGNQPQHF
abundance: few; d_gene: TRBD1; v_gene: TRBV4-2; j_gene: TRBJ1-2; CDR3nt: TGTGCCAGCAGCCAAGATCTTTCCCCGGCAGGGGGATTGGGCTACACCTTC; CDR3aa: CASSQDLSPAGGLGYTF
abundance: once; d_gene: TRBD2; v_gene: TRBV28; j_gene: TRBJ2-1; CDR3nt: TGTGCCAGCAGCCCCCCGGGGCTAGCGGGATATGAGCAGTTCTTC; CDR3aa: CASSPPGLAGYEQFF
abundance: NA; d_gene: NA; v_gene: TRBV5-1; j_gene: TRBJ2-2; CDR3nt: TGCGCCAGCAGCTTGGGATTAGCCTCGAACACCGGGGAGCTGTTTTTT; CDR3aa: CASSLGLASNTGELFF
abundance: NA; d_gene: TRBD2; v_gene: TRBV27; j_gene: TRBJ2-2; CDR3nt: TGTGCCAGCAGTACAGGACTAGTTAATACCGGGGAGCTGTTTTTT; CDR3aa: CASSTGLVNTGELFF
abundance: NA; d_gene: NA; v_gene: TRBV18; j_gene: TRBJ1-1; CDR3nt: TGTGCCAGCTCACCACCGGACCCCTTCCGCGCTGAAGCTTTCTTT; CDR3aa: CASSPPDPFRAEAFF
abundance: NA; d_gene: NA; v_gene: TRBV27; j_gene: TRBJ1-2; CDR3nt: TGTGCCAGCAGTTTAAAAGGAGCATCCGGGGGCTACACCTTC; CDR3aa: CASSLKGASGGYTF
abundance: NA; d_gene: NA; v_gene: TRBV5-1; j_gene: TRBJ1-1; CDR3nt: TGCGCCACAAGGGAGCCGGGCACTGAAGCTTTCTTT; CDR3aa: CATREPGTEAFF
abundance: NA; d_gene: TRBD1; v_gene: TRBV12-3/TRBV12-4; j_gene: TRBJ1-2; CDR3nt: TGTGCCAGCAGTTGGACAGGGCATCGTGGCTACACCTTC; CDR3aa: CASSWTGHRGYTF
abundance: NA; d_gene: NA; v_gene: TRBV30; j_gene: TRBJ2-1; CDR3nt: TGTGCCTGGACCTTGGATTACAATGAGCAGTTCTTC; CDR3aa: CAWTLDYNEQFF
abundance: NA; d_gene: NA; v_gene: TRBV7-2; j_gene: TRBJ1-5; CDR3nt: TGTGCCAGCAGCTTAGCCGGACAGCGAAATCAGCCCCAGCATTTT; CDR3aa: CASSLAGQRNQPQHF
abundance: few; d_gene: NA; v_gene: TRBV7-9; j_gene: TRBJ1-2; CDR3nt: TGTGCCAGCAGCTTAGTCGGTACAGGGAAAGGCTACACCTTC; CDR3aa: CASSLVGTGKGYTF
abundance: NA; d_gene: NA; v_gene: TRBV18; j_gene: TRBJ1-2; CDR3nt: TGTGCCAGCTCACCACGGGGGCAGCCTCTTTTCTATGGCTACACCTTC; CDR3aa: CASSPRGQPLFYGYTF
abundance: NA; d_gene: TRBD2; v_gene: TRBV27; j_gene: TRBJ2-3; CDR3nt: TGTGCCAGCAGTCCCGTGGGACTAGCGGGGAATACGCAGTATTTT; CDR3aa: CASSPVGLAGNTQYF
abundance: NA; d_gene: NA; v_gene: TRBV6-1; j_gene: TRBJ1-5; CDR3nt: TGTGCCAGCAGTGAAAACCCTCGAGGACAGCCCCAGCATTTT; CDR3aa: CASSENPRGQPQHF
abundance: NA; d_gene: NA; v_gene: TRBV6-5; j_gene: TRBJ1-5; CDR3nt: TGTGCCAGCAGTCCCGGGGGGCTAAGGGGGCCCCAGCATTTT; CDR3aa: CASSPGGLRGPQHF
abundance: NA; d_gene: NA; v_gene: TRBV6-4; j_gene: TRBJ1-4; CDR3nt: TGTGCCAGTTGTTTACGCGGAACTAATGAAAAACTGTTTTTT; CDR3aa: CASCLRGTNEKLFF
abundance: NA; d_gene: TRBD1; v_gene: TRBV12-5; j_gene: TRBJ1-4; CDR3nt: TGTGCTAGTGGTTTAGTCATGACAGGGTCGATTGGAAAACTGTTTTTT; CDR3aa: CASGLVMTGSIGKLFF
abundance: NA; d_gene: TRBD2; v_gene: TRBV6-1; j_gene: TRBJ2-1; CDR3nt: TGTGCCAGCAGTGAAGCTAGCGGGGGGGCCAATGAGCAGTTCTTC; CDR3aa: CASSEASGGANEQFF
abundance: NA; d_gene: TRBD1; v_gene: TRBV10-1; j_gene: TRBJ1-6; CDR3nt: TGCGCCAGCAGAAAAACAGGGGGAAGGTCCTATAATTCACCCCTCCACTTT; CDR3aa: CASRKTGGRSYNSPLHF
abundance: NA; d_gene: NA; v_gene: TRBV5-8; j_gene: TRBJ2-7; CDR3nt: TGTGCCAGCAGCTTGGCCTCCCTCCCCCGGCCCTTCGAGCAGTACTTC; CDR3aa: CASSLASLPRPFEQYF
abundance: NA; d_gene: NA; v_gene: TRBV29-1; j_gene: TRBJ1-1; CDR3nt: TGCAGCGTTGACACTGAAGCTTTCTTT; CDR3aa: CSVDTEAFF
abundance: NA; d_gene: TRBD1; v_gene: TRBV7-9; j_gene: TRBJ1-3; CDR3nt: TGTGCCAGCAGCCGGTCGCCGGGGACAGCTGGAAACACCATATATTTT; CDR3aa: CASSRSPGTAGNTIYF
abundance: NA; d_gene: NA; v_gene: TRBV6-2/TRBV6-3; j_gene: TRBJ2-1; CDR3nt: TGTGCCAGCAGTTTCCAAACTAGCTATGAGCAGTTCTTC; CDR3aa: CASSFQTSYEQFF
abundance: NA; d_gene: NA; v_gene: TRBV10-3; j_gene: TRBJ1-1; CDR3nt: TGTGCCATCGGGGGGGCCGCGATGAACACTGAAGCTTTCTTT; CDR3aa: CAIGGAAMNTEAFF
abundance: NA; d_gene: NA; v_gene: TRBV19; j_gene: TRBJ1-1; CDR3nt: TGTGCCACACGTCGGGCGTACACTGAAGCTTTCTTT; CDR3aa: CATRRAYTEAFF
abundance: NA; d_gene: NA; v_gene: TRBV18; j_gene: TRBJ1-3; CDR3nt: TGTGCCAGCTCATCGCCTCCAGGAATCTCTGGAAACACCATATATTTT; CDR3aa: CASSSPPGISGNTIYF
abundance: NA; d_gene: TRBD1; v_gene: TRBV4-1; j_gene: TRBJ2-7; CDR3nt: TGCGCCAGCAGCCAGGTAGGCAGGGGGCGAGACGAGCAGTACTTC; CDR3aa: CASSQVGRGRDEQYF
abundance: once; d_gene: TRBD1; v_gene: TRBV5-6; j_gene: TRBJ1-5; CDR3nt: TGTGCCAGCAGCTTGCGAGGGACAGGGCAACAGCCCCAGCATTTT; CDR3aa: CASSLRGTGQQPQHF
abundance: NA; d_gene: TRBD2; v_gene: TRBV9; j_gene: TRBJ2-1; CDR3nt: TGTGCCAGCAGCGTAGGAGGGACTAGCGGGAGGGGGTCCTACAATGAGCAGTTCTTC; CDR3aa: CASSVGGTSGRGSYNEQFF
abundance: NA; d_gene: NA; v_gene: TRBV12-3/TRBV12-4; j_gene: TRBJ2-7; CDR3nt: TGTGCCAGCAGTAGGGACAACTACGAGCAGTACTTC; CDR3aa: CASSRDNYEQYF
abundance: NA; d_gene: NA; v_gene: TRBV6-2/TRBV6-3; j_gene: TRBJ1-5; CDR3nt: TGTGCCAGCAGCCTTACGTGGGGGGACCCCAGCAATTTT; CDR3aa: CASSLTWGDPSNF
abundance: NA; d_gene: NA; v_gene: TRBV15; j_gene: TRBJ1-6; CDR3nt: TGTGCCACCAGGGAGGCGAATTCACCCCTCCACTTT; CDR3aa: CATREANSPLHF
abundance: NA; d_gene: TRBD2; v_gene: TRBV5-5; j_gene: TRBJ2-5; CDR3nt: TGTGCCAGCAGCTCCTTGGGGAGGGAAGAGACCCAGTACTTC; CDR3aa: CASSSLGREETQYF
abundance: NA; d_gene: NA; v_gene: TRBV9; j_gene: TRBJ2-6; CDR3nt: TGTGCCAGCAGCGGGACAGTGGTTGGGGCCAACGTCCTGACTTTC; CDR3aa: CASSGTVVGANVLTF
abundance: NA; d_gene: TRBD2; v_gene: TRBV11-2; j_gene: TRBJ2-5; CDR3nt: TGTGCCAGCAGCCCGAGTGCCAGCGGGGGGCAGCGATCCCAGTACTTC; CDR3aa: CASSPSASGGQRSQYF